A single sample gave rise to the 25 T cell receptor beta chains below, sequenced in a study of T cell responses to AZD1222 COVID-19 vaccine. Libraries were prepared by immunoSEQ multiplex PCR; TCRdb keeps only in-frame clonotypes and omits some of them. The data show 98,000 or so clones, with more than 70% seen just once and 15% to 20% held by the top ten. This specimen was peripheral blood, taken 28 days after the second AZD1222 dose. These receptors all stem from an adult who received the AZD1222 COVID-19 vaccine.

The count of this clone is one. CDR3 sequence: CASSPIFGQTPNYGYTF. CDR3 sequence (DNA): TGCGCCAGCAGTCCTATCTTCGGACAGACCCCTAACTATGGCTACACCTTC. The rearrangement joins TRBV4-1 to TRBJ1-2; maybe TRBD1 (6 bases). V lost 6 bases and J lost 0, with 20 bases in between. There are 17 residues in the CDR3. Looked up from germline, CDR1 is MGHRA and CDR2 is YSYEKL.

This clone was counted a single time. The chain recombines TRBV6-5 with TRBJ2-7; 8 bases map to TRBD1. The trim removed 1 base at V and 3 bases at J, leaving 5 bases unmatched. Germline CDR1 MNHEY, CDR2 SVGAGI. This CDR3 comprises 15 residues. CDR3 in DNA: TGTGCCAGCAGTTACTATGGACAGGGAGGCTACGAGCAGTACTTC. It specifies CASSYYGQGGYEQYF.

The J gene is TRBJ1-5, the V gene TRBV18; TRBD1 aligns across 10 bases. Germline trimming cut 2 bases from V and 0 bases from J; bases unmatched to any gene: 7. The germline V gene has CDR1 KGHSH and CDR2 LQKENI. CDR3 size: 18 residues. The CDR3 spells CASSPSRTGGDSNQPQHF. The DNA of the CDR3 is TGTGCCAGCTCACCATCTAGGACAGGGGGAGATAGCAATCAGCCCCAGCATTTT.

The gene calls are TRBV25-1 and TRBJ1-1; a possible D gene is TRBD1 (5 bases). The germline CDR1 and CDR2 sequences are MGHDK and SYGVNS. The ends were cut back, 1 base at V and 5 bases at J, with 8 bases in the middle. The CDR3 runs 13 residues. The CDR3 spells CASSEWRGTEAFF. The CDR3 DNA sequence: TGTGCCAGCAGTGAATGGAGGGGAACTGAAGCTTTCTTT. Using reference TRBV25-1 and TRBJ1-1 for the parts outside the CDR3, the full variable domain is EADIYQTPRYLVIGTGKKITLECSQTMGHDKMYWYQQDPGMELHLIHYSYGVNSTEKGDLSSESTVSRIRTEHFPLTLESARPSHTSQYLCASSEWRGTEAFFGQGTRLTVV.

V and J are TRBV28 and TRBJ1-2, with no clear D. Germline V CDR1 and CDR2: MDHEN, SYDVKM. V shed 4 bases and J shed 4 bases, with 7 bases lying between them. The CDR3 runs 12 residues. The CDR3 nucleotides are TGTGCCAGCAGTTGGGGAGTCTATGGCTACACCTTC. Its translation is CASSWGVYGYTF.

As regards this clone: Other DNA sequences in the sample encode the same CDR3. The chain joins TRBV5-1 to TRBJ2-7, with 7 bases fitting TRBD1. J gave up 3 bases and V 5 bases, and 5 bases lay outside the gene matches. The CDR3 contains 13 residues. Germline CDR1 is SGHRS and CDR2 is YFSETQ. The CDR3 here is CASSSGTDYEQYF. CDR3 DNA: TGCGCCAGCAGTTCCGGGACAGACTACGAGCAGTACTTC.

The chain's CDR3 is CASSLTDGSNQPQHF. CDR3 in DNA: TGTGCCAGCAGCCTAACGGACGGGAGCAATCAGCCCCAGCATTTT. The chain joins TRBV6-5 to TRBJ1-5, with D unresolved. In germline, CDR1 is MNHEY, CDR2 SVGAGI. V dropped 6 bases and J dropped 1 base, with 13 bases sitting between them. The CDR3 is made up of 15 amino acids.

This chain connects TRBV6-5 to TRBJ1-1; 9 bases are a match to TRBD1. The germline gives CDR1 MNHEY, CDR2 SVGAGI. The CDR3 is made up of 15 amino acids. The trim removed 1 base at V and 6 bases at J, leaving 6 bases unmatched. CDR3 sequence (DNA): TGTGCCAGCAGTTACTTGGGCACAGGGGGCTCTGAAGCTTTCTTT. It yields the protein CASSYLGTGGSEAFF.

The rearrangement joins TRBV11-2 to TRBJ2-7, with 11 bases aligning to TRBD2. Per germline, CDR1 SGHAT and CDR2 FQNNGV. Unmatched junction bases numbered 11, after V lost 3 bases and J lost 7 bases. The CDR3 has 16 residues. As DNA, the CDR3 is TGTGCCAGCAGCTTGGAGATAGCGGGAGGGCCGTGGGAGCAGTACTTC. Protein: CASSLEIAGGPWEQYF.

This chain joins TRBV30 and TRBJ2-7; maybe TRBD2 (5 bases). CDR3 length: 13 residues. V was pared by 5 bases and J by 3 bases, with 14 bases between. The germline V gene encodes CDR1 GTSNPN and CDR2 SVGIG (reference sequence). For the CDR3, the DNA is TGTGCCTGGTGTCCCGGACGGGACTACGAGCAGTACTTC. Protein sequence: CAWCPGRDYEQYF.

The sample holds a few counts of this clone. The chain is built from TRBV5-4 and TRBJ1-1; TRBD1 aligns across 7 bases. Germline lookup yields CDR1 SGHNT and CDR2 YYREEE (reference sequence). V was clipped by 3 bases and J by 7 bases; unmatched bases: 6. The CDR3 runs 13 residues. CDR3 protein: CASSSAGGLEAFF. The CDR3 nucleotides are TGTGCCAGCAGCTCGGCAGGGGGGCTTGAAGCTTTCTTT.

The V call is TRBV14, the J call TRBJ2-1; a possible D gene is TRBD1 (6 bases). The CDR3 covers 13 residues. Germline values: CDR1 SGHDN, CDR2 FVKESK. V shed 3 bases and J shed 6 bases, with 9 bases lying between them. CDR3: CASSQTGSNEQFF. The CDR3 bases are TGTGCCAGCAGCCAGACAGGAAGCAATGAGCAGTTCTTC.

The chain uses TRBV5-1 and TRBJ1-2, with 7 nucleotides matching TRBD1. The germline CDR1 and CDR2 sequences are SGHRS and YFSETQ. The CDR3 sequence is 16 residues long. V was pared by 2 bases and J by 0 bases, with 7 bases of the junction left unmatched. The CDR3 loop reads CASSLGTVWANYGYTF. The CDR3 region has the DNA TGCGCCAGCAGCTTAGGGACAGTCTGGGCTAACTATGGCTACACCTTC.

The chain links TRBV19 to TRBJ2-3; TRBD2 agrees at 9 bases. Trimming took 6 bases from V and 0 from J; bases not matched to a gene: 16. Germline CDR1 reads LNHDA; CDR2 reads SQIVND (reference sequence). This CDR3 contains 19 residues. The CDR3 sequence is CASRRSAGASGASTDTQYF. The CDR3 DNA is TGTGCCAGTAGACGATCGGCCGGAGCTAGCGGGGCTAGCACAGATACGCAGTATTTT.

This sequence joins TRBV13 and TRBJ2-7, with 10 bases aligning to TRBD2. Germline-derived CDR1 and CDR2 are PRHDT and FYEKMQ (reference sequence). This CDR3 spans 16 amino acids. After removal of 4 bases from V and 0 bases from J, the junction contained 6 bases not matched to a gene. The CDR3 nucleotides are TGTGCCAGCAGCTCCCGACTAGCGGGTAGCTCCTACGAGCAGTACTTC. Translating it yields CASSSRLAGSSYEQYF.

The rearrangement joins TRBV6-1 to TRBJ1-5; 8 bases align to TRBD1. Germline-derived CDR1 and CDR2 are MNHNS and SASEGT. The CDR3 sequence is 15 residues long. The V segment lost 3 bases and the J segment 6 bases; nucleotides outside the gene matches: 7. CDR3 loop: CASSDAGQGGQPQHF. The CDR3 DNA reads TGTGCCAGCAGTGACGCCGGACAGGGCGGTCAGCCCCAGCATTTT.

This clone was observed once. CDR3: CASSPPRGGTGELFF. The DNA of the CDR3 is TGTGCCAGCTCACCACCCCGCGGGGGCACCGGGGAGCTGTTTTTT. The chain couples TRBV18 to TRBJ2-2; 7 bases are shared with TRBD2. Unmatched junction bases numbered 2, after V lost 0 bases and J lost 4 bases. The germline gives CDR1 KGHSH, CDR2 LQKENI. This CDR3 region has 15 residues.

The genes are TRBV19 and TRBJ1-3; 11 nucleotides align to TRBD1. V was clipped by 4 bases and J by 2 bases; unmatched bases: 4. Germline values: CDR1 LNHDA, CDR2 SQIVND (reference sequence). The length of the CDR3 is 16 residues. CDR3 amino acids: CASSTGQGAAGNTIYF. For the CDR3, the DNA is TGTGCCAGTAGTACCGGACAGGGGGCGGCTGGAAACACCATATATTTT.

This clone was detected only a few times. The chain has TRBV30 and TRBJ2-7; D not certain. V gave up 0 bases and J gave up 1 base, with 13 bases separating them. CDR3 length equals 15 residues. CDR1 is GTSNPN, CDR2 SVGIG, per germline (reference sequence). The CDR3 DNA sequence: TGTGCCTGGAGTGTACCGATAGTAGGGTCCTACGAGCAGTACTTC. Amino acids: CAWSVPIVGSYEQYF.

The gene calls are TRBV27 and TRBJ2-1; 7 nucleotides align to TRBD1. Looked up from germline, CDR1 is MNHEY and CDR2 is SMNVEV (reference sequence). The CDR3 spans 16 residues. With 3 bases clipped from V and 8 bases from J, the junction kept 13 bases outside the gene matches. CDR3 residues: CASSFYRGLQGDEQFF. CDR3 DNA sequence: TGTGCCAGCAGTTTTTACAGGGGTCTACAAGGCGATGAGCAGTTCTTC.

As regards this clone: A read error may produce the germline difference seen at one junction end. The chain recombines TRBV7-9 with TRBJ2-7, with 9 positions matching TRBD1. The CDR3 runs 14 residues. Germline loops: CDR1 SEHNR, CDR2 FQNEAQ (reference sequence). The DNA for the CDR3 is TGTGCCAGCAGTTTAGGGACAGGGCGCTACGAGCAGTACTTC. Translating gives CASSLGTGRYEQYF.

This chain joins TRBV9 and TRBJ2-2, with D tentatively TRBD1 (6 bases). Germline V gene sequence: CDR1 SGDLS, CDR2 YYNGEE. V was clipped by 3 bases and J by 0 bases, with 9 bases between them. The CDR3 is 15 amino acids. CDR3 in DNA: TGTGCCAGCAGCGCGGGACACCCGAACACCGGGGAGCTGTTTTTT. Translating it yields CASSAGHPNTGELFF.

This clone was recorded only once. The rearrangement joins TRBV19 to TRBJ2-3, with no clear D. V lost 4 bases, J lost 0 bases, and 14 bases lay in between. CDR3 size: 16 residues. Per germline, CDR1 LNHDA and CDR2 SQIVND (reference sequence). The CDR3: CASSTVRLVSTDTQYF. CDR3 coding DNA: TGTGCCAGTAGTACTGTCAGGCTCGTCAGCACAGATACGCAGTATTTT.

CDR3 DNA: TGTGCCAGTAGTATAGGTGGGGGCAAAAACATTCAGTACTTC. It specifies CASSIGGGKNIQYF. The chain is built from TRBV19 and TRBJ2-4; the D gene could be TRBD1 or TRBD2 (5 bases each). The length of the CDR3 is 14 residues. Germline CDR1 LNHDA, CDR2 SQIVND (reference sequence). V lost 1 base, J lost 3 bases, and 7 bases lay in between.

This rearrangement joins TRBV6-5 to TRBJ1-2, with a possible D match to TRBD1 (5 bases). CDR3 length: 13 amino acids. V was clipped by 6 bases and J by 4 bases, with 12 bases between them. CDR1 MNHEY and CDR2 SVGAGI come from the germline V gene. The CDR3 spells CASSRDSPYGYTF. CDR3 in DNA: TGTGCCAGCAGCCGCGACAGCCCCTATGGCTACACCTTC.